This T cell receptor beta chain was captured in a study of blood T cell repertoires in COVID-19. The wider study: Sites in the United States, Italy and Spain provided acute and convalescent COVID-19 samples.

The study counted Cohort 3 donors as recovered given two negative PCRs, clearance, or symptom resolution. The authors' processing: It was from reference gene primer amplification that nucleated cell counts were estimated. The data were produced by immunoSEQ multiplex PCR, yet TCRdb's version contains in-frame clones alone and is incomplete. V, J and clone size are taken as reported in that table, and D and trimming were inferred from the DNA itself. This table has a few hundred thousand clones, around nine tenths appearing once. Germline CDR1 reads DFQATT; CDR2 reads SNEGSKA (reference sequence). The V end was cut by 3 bases, the J end by 1 base, with 21 bases between. The CDR3 spans 17 residues.

The sequence was obtained from a woman younger than 30 who had recovered from COVID-19. The sample comprised PBMCs or T cells enriched from blood (not recorded which). V is TRBV20-1 and J is TRBJ1-1; D is undetermined. CDR3 amino acids: CSASSLSLGIANTEAFF. DNA of the CDR3: TGCAGTGCTAGTTCCTTGAGTTTAGGTATAGCGAACACTGAAGCTTTCTTT.